This entry features one T cell receptor beta chain sequence. The specificity of this receptor is unknown. No base qualities exist here, and no much larger clone lies one base off it. The data stem from a study of blood T cell repertoires in COVID-19 (TCRdb year 2020). In the study overall: The collaborator samples originated in the United States, Italy and Spain and spanned the acute and convalescent phases of COVID-19. Where HLA class I and class II types were available, the types were taken from metadata supplied by the sample provider, not from assay-based typing. Samples came from the ongoing ImmuneRACE study (first 160 participants) plus 1,254 subjects from 6 global collaborators. Subjects who had been exposed to COVID-19, were actively infected with it, or had recovered from it provided the deeply sampled blood TCRbeta repertoires that made up the dataset. The material from the prospective study consisted of cDNA or gDNA derived from T cells, B-cell-depleted T cells, or PBMCs. Nearly every sample came with metadata listing a de-identified subject ID, COVID-19 status, age in years and sex. The repertoires were released in a freely available public database meant as a resource for research on the immune response to SARS-CoV-2. Study-wide conclusions, independent of this receptor: How much clinical and demographic metadata was included differed by source and by participant, and the metadata was provided uncurated.

In the prospective study, participants were 18 to 89 years old, resided in 20 to 30 geographic areas of the United States, and were enrolled through a virtual design. In the prospective study, cohorts were assigned on the basis of participant-reported clinical history obtained from a screening survey and a study questionnaire. ImmuneRACE Cohort 3 recovered participants were defined by two consecutive negative NP/OP PCR tests, healthcare professional clearance, or symptom resolution. Each participant in the prospective study had whole blood, serum and a nasopharyngeal or oropharyngeal swab collected by mobile phlebotomists. Prospective study participants could optionally give additional blood draws and questionnaires over an approximately two-month period. Blood samples from the prospective study were shipped frozen or at room temperature prior to DNA extraction. Counted from cysteine to phenylalanine, this CDR3 has 13 amino acids. The read is trimmed to its CDR3 DNA, 39 bases read in frame from base 1. Deletion took 6 bases off V and 5 bases off J, with a span of 10 bases between the germline ends. CDR1 and CDR2 are read off the germline V gene as KGHSH and LQKENI.

The immunoSEQ Assay, a bias-controlled multiplex PCR, was used to amplify TCRbeta CDR3 regions from genomic DNA. The paper's processing steps were these. The number of nucleated cells in each sample was estimated from the amplification of reference gene primers within the assay. To quantify the absolute abundance of each unique TCRbeta CDR3 rearrangement, sequence reads were collapsed and filtered. For each sample, productive Simpson clonality was calculated by taking the square root of Simpson's diversity index across productive rearrangements. Sourced from immuneACCESS, this table was stored by TCRdb with only in-frame sequences that have V and J called. A share of the clones is absent; for the studies checked, an unresolved V gene accounts for under half, and the remainder has no known explanation. V, J and clone size reflect that table, while D and trimming were determined from the DNA. Here the sample has hundreds of thousands of clones; around 86% occur a single time. The biggest ten clones account for approximately 1.7% of the sample.

The clonotype originates from a woman between 45 and 65 years old who had recovered from COVID-19. The sequence is built from TRBV18 and TRBJ1-4; too little of a D gene remains to name it. Input material: PBMCs or T cells enriched from blood (not recorded which). For the CDR3, the sequence is CASSKGRNEKLFF. The DNA reads as follows: TGTGCCAGCTCTAAAGGCAGGAATGAAAAACTGTTTTTT.